This entry concerns a single TCR beta chain. The antigen is not known. This sample is part of a study of shared clonotypes between healthy human individuals. Across the whole study: Participating donors consisted of a couple of women and a few men aged 18 to 49. Study observations and caveats: Only blood was sampled; tissue repertoires likely differ.

HIV-negative, healthy adults without recent acute infections or vaccinations were the donors. The study drew all its donors from Caucasian adults living in Nashville, Tennessee. The method was immunoSEQ multiplex PCR; TCRdb's version includes in-frame clones alone and lacks a portion of them. The table has around 500,000 clones, around 78% seen once. This CDR3 comprises 14 residues. Trimming shortened V by 3 bases and J by 6 bases, and 15 bases separated the two germline ends. Germline V gives CDR1 MDHEN, CDR2 SYDVKM. Sequencing was performed on PBMCs. This chain connects TRBV28 to TRBJ2-7, with D perhaps being TRBD1 or TRBD2 (5 bases each). The clonotype comes from a middle-aged woman in good health. Some clones in this sample may be carry-over from other donors' samples. The CDR3 sequence: CASSLRDTRGEQYF. The CDR3 bases are TGTGCCAGCAGTTTGAGGGATACGAGGGGCGAGCAGTACTTC.